This T cell receptor beta chain is drawn from a study of T cells in Graves' hyperthyroidism and ophthalmopathy. Amplification of TCR beta CDR3 regions used RNA as the template. The HTBI primer set served for first-round RT-PCR of the TCR CDR3. MiXCR, run by TCRdb on the multiplex PCR reads, gives a single entry per CDR3 protein. This sample has roughly 840,000 distinct CDR3 sequences, with 35% to 45% found just once. Study-level results: A model built on 13 V-J features separated ophthalmopathy from stable hyperthyroidism.

Concerning this clonotype: Antigen: not known.

Every diagnosis used clinical symptoms, serum thyroxine and TRAb, thyroid ultrasound and orbital computed tomography. This CDR3 comprises 14 residues. V shed 2 bases and J 12 bases; nucleotides not matched to a gene: 7. Germline lookup yields CDR1 MNHEY and CDR2 SVGAGI. The TCR comes from a man aged 18 to 29 with Graves' hyperthyroidism. This chain connects TRBV6-5 to TRBJ1-6; TRBD1 matches at 7 bases. Sequencing used blood. CDR3 region: CASSYGKGGQPLHF. The CDR3 DNA reads TGTGCCAGCAGTTACGGGAAAGGGGGCCAACCCCTCCACTTT.